Shown below are 30 T cell receptor beta chains from a single sample sequenced in a study of vaccination and CD4 T cells after COVID-19. The Oncomine TCR Beta short-read assay sequenced DNA from cultured CD4+ T cells. TCRdb called the PCR reads again in MiXCR, with one record for every CDR3 protein. The sample includes roughly 18,000 distinct CDR3 sequences, roughly two fifths seen only once; the top ten take 14%. These receptors' targets are unknown. The treatment denotes: roughly 11-day PBMC culture with coronavirus spike peptide pools or control peptides (ViraFEST assay). Material: CD4+ T cells from blood, cultured in vitro. These receptors came from a human donor who had recovered from COVID-19.

This clonotype was observed a handful of times. The chain has TRBV30 and TRBJ2-7, with unresolved D. The CDR3 is 14 amino acids. The V and J ends lost 3 bases and 0 bases respectively, with 12 bases between them. Germline V gene lookup returns CDR1 GTSNPN and CDR2 SVGIG (reference sequence). The DNA for the CDR3 is TGTGCCTGGAGAATTGGACCGAGCTCCTACGAGCAGTACTTC. Encoded protein: CAWRIGPSSYEQYF. Together with reference TRBV30 and TRBJ2-7, the CDR3 gives the full variable domain: SQTIHQWPATLVQPVGSPLSLECTVEGTSNPNLYWYRQAAGRGLQLLFYSVGIGQISSEVPQNLSASRPQDRQFILSSKKLLLSDSGFYLCAWRIGPSSYEQYFGPGTRLTVT.

The chain couples TRBV5-1 to TRBJ2-7; 7 nucleotides align to TRBD1. CDR1 SGHRS and CDR2 YFSETQ come from the germline V gene. This CDR3 contains 13 residues. V lost 0 bases to trimming and J lost 5 bases; unmatched junction nucleotides: 2. CDR3 coding DNA: TGCGCCAGCAGCTTGGAGGGACAGCACGAGCAGTACTTC. This encodes CASSLEGQHEQYF.

The chain couples TRBV7-6 to TRBJ1-1, with D possibly being TRBD1 (6 bases). Germline V gene lookup returns CDR1 SGHVS and CDR2 FNYEAQ. V lost 2 bases to trimming and J lost 5 bases, with 12 bases between them. CDR3 length: 14 amino acids. CDR3 coding DNA: TGTGCCAGCAGCTTAAACTGGGGGACAACTGAAGCTTTCTTT. Translation gives CASSLNWGTTEAFF.

The V and J genes are TRBV19 and TRBJ1-1; D is unresolved. The V and J ends lost 5 bases and 12 bases respectively, with 16 bases between them. CDR3 size: 12 residues. Germline V lookup: CDR1 LNHDA, CDR2 SQIVND (reference sequence). The CDR3 sequence: CASSEDRRITFF. The CDR3 region has the DNA TGTGCCAGTAGTGAGGATAGGAGAATAACTTTCTTT.

This clonotype has just one count. V usage is TRBV27 and J usage is TRBJ2-3, with 9 bases aligning to TRBD2. This CDR3 is built from 14 residues. Unmatched junction bases numbered 3, after V lost 6 bases and J lost 2 bases. CDR1 MNHEY and CDR2 SMNVEV come from the germline V gene (reference sequence). The CDR3 DNA reads TGTGCCAGCAGCTTAGCGGGAGTCACAGATACGCAGTATTTT. This encodes CASSLAGVTDTQYF.

The chain recombines TRBV7-9 with TRBJ2-1; 11 positions agree with TRBD1. The trim removed 1 base at V and 3 bases at J, leaving 8 bases unmatched. This CDR3 has 18 amino acids. Per germline, CDR1 SEHNR and CDR2 FQNEAQ (reference sequence). CDR3 protein: CASSLEFRTGGLYNEQFF. CDR3 nucleotides: TGTGCCAGCAGCTTAGAGTTTCGGACAGGGGGCCTCTACAATGAGCAGTTCTTC.

In its sample, this clonotype was seen a few times. This chain uses TRBV27 with TRBJ2-3; 11 bases align to TRBD2. Germline assignment: CDR1 MNHEY and CDR2 SMNVEV (reference sequence). The trim removed 5 bases at V and 4 bases at J, leaving 8 bases unmatched. The CDR3 is 16 amino acids. The CDR3 region has the DNA TGTGCCAGCAGTAGACGTAGCGGGGGGGCAGCAGATACGCAGTATTTT. It translates to CASSRRSGGAADTQYF.

This chain links TRBV10-2 with TRBJ1-5, with a weak D call TRBD1 (5 bases). There are 13 residues in the CDR3. V lost 4 bases to trimming and J lost 6 bases, with 10 bases between them. Looked up from germline, CDR1 is WSHSY and CDR2 is SAAADI. CDR3 DNA: TGCGCCAGCAGTGGCAGTCAGGGTCAGCCCCAGCATTTT. Encoded protein: CASSGSQGQPQHF.

The rearrangement links TRBV7-2 to TRBJ2-7, with D unclear. Looked up from germline, CDR1 is SGHTA and CDR2 is FQGNSA. Trimming stripped 0 bases from V and 3 bases from J, with 9 bases between. This CDR3 spans 14 amino acids. CDR3: CASSLARTVYEQYF. The CDR3 DNA reads TGTGCCAGCAGCTTAGCTCGCACAGTCTACGAGCAGTACTTC.

The V call is TRBV2, the J call TRBJ2-7; D is unclear. CDR1 and CDR2 from the germline V gene are SNHLY and FYNNEI. The V and J ends lost 11 bases and 11 bases respectively, with 10 bases between them. This CDR3 region has 8 residues. DNA for the CDR3: TGTGCCCCCGGTGATGAGTACTTC. Its protein is CAPGDEYF. The variable domain in full, completed from reference TRBV2 and TRBJ2-7, reads EPEVTQTPSHQVTQMGQEVILRCVPISNHLYFYWYRQILGQKVEFLVSFYNNEISEKSEIFDDQFSVERPDGSNFTLKIRSTKLEDSAMYFCAPGDEYFGPGTRLTVT.

The chain joins TRBV20-1 to TRBJ2-1, with 8 bases matching TRBD2. Germline V CDR1 and CDR2: DFQATT, SNEGSKA (reference sequence). The CDR3 runs to 15 residues. Trimming at V came to 5 bases and at J to 3 bases, leaving 9 bases not matched to a gene. DNA of the CDR3: TGCAGTGCTTCGCCGGGGACTAGAGGCTACAATGAGCAGTTCTTC. This encodes CSASPGTRGYNEQFF.

This clonotype was detected only a few times. J is TRBJ2-3 and V is TRBV7-7; D is undetermined. V dropped 1 base and J dropped 5 bases, with 7 bases sitting between them. The CDR3 consists of 13 residues. The germline V gene has CDR1 SSHAT and CDR2 FNYEAQ (reference sequence). For the CDR3, the DNA is TGTGCCAGCAGCTTAGGGCAGCAAGATACGCAGTATTTT. Its translation: CASSLGQQDTQYF.

J is TRBJ1-1 and V is TRBV2, with D possibly TRBD1 on 5 matching bases. Trimming cost V 7 bases and J 1 base, with 19 bases left between them. The germline CDR1 and CDR2 sequences are SNHLY and FYNNEI. The CDR3 extends over 16 amino acids. CDR3 nucleotides: TGTGCCAGCAAACAATCCGAAGGGGAGGCGAACACTGAAGCTTTCTTT. Translated: CASKQSEGEANTEAFF.

The J gene is TRBJ2-5, the V gene TRBV20-1; possible D gene TRBD1, 6 bases. Trimming took 0 bases from V and 10 from J, leaving 15 bases between them. Germline CDR1 and CDR2: DFQATT and SNEGSKA (reference sequence). The CDR3 has 13 amino acids. The CDR3 sequence is CSARDQGLGGQYF. The CDR3 region has the DNA TGCAGTGCTAGAGATCAGGGTTTAGGGGGCCAGTACTTC.

The J gene is TRBJ2-6, the V gene TRBV7-9; no firm D call. The CDR3 has 16 residues. V gave up 1 base and J gave up 0 bases, with 7 bases separating them. Germline CDR1 and CDR2: SEHNR and FQNEAQ (reference sequence). The CDR3 DNA sequence: TGTGCCAGCAGCTTAGGCTCCCCCTCTGGGGCCAACGTCCTGACTTTC. This codes for CASSLGSPSGANVLTF.

The rearrangement uses TRBV18 and TRBJ2-4; the D gene is possibly TRBD1 (5 bases). V dropped 4 bases and J dropped 0 bases, with 13 bases sitting between them. Germline values: CDR1 KGHSH, CDR2 LQKENI. The CDR3 extends over 16 amino acids. CDR3 sequence reads: CASSLKQELAKNIQYF. The CDR3 nucleotides read TGTGCCAGCTCACTCAAACAGGAGCTAGCCAAAAACATTCAGTACTTC.

Here the CDR3 DNA reads TGTGCCAGCAGCCGCCGGGGCGGGACCACTGAAGCTTTCTTT. It encodes CASSRRGGTTEAFF. This chain links TRBV7-9 with TRBJ1-1; D is possibly TRBD1 (5 bases). The CDR3 covers 14 residues. Germline V CDR1 and CDR2: SEHNR, FQNEAQ (reference sequence). The V gene lost 5 bases and the J gene lost 4 bases, with 14 bases spanning the gap. The variable domain in full, with the rest retrieved from reference TRBV7-9 and TRBJ1-1, is DTGVSQNPRHKITKRGQNVTFRCDPISEHNRLYWYRQTLGQGPEFLTYFQNEAQLEKSRLLSDRFSAERPKGSFSTLEIQRTEQGDSAMYLCASSRRGGTTEAFFGQGTRLTVV.

The V and J genes are TRBV6-1 and TRBJ2-7; 9 bases map to TRBD1. The CDR3 length is 14 residues. V lost 6 bases, J lost 4 bases, and 7 bases stayed unmatched. CDR1 is MNHNS and CDR2 is SASEGT in the germline V gene. The CDR3 here is CASSPDRGRYEQYF. For the CDR3, the DNA is TGTGCCAGCAGCCCAGACAGGGGGAGGTACGAGCAGTACTTC.

This clonotype was picked up a small number of times. This chain links TRBV7-6 with TRBJ1-1, with D possibly TRBD1 on 5 matching bases. The CDR3 is 16 residues long. Germline assignment: CDR1 SGHVS and CDR2 FNYEAQ. The V gene lost 0 bases and the J gene lost 3 bases, with 14 bases spanning the gap. This chain's CDR3 is CASSLAQGLVYTEAFF. Here the CDR3 DNA reads TGTGCCAGCAGCTTAGCGCAGGGATTGGTTTACACTGAAGCTTTCTTT. Using reference TRBV7-6 and TRBJ1-1 for the parts outside the CDR3, the full variable domain is GAGVSQSPRYKVTKRGQDVALRCDPISGHVSLYWYRQALGQGPEFLTYFNYEAQQDKSGLPNDRFSAERPEGSISTLTIQRTEQRDSAMYRCASSLAQGLVYTEAFFGQGTRLTVV.

The J gene is TRBJ2-7, the V gene TRBV11-3; the match to TRBD2 covers 8 bases. CDR3 length equals 13 residues. V dropped 5 bases and J dropped 5; count of bases not matched to a gene: 5. Germline values: CDR1 SGHNT, CDR2 YENEEA. The chain's CDR3 is CASSRTSRNEQYF. In nucleotides, the CDR3 is TGTGCCAGCAGCCGGACTAGCAGGAACGAGCAGTACTTC. Drawing the rest from reference TRBV11-3 and TRBJ2-7, the complete variable domain is EAGVVQSPRYKIIEKKQPVAFWCNPISGHNTLYWYLQNLGQGPELLIRYENEEAVDDSQLPKDRFSAERLKGVDSTLKIQPAELGDSAVYLCASSRTSRNEQYFGPGTRLTVT.

The chain is built from TRBV20-1 and TRBJ2-5; 8 bases fit TRBD2. From germline, CDR1 is DFQATT and CDR2 SNEGSKA (reference sequence). The CDR3 extends over 15 amino acids. V trimming: 5 bases; J trimming: 4 bases; junction bases outside the gene matches: 12. The chain's CDR3 is CSAATSSGPPETQYF. Written as DNA, the CDR3 is TGCAGTGCTGCGACCTCTAGCGGGCCCCCAGAGACCCAGTACTTC.

The rearrangement links TRBV29-1 to TRBJ2-7, with a tentative D call TRBD2 (6 bases). Per germline, CDR1 SQVTM and CDR2 ANQGSEA. The CDR3 covers 14 residues. Between the trimmed V and J ends, which lost 2 bases and 1 base, there was a span of 12 bases. The CDR3 protein is CSVEKAGPSYEQYF. In nucleotides, the CDR3 is TGCAGCGTTGAAAAAGCGGGCCCGTCCTACGAGCAGTACTTC.

In its sample, this clonotype was seen a few times. The CDR3 nucleotides read TGTGCCAGCACGAGACCGGGACAGGGGGGCTATGGCTACACCTTC. Its protein product is CASTRPGQGGYGYTF. The chain links TRBV19 to TRBJ1-2; TRBD1 matches 11 bases. V lost 9 bases and J lost 4; bases outside the gene matches: 10. The CDR3 spans 15 residues. Germline values: CDR1 LNHDA, CDR2 SQIVND (reference sequence).

In this sample, this clonotype turned up a few times. The V call is TRBV6-1, the J call TRBJ2-3; D may match TRBD1 or TRBD2 (5 bases each). The CDR3 is made up of 15 amino acids. From germline, CDR1 is MNHNS and CDR2 SASEGT. The V and J ends lost 4 bases and 2 bases respectively, with 13 bases between them. For the CDR3, the DNA is TGTGCCAGCAGTGTTCTGGGGGATTACACAGATACGCAGTATTTT. Residues: CASSVLGDYTDTQYF.

This clonotype was detected only a few times. The chain carries TRBV27 and TRBJ1-5; a possible D gene is TRBD1 (5 bases). Deletions cut 5 bases from V and 2 bases from J, with 34 bases between. Germline lookup yields CDR1 MNHEY and CDR2 SMNVEV (reference sequence). This CDR3 comprises 22 residues. CDR3 amino acids: CASSPKLPSRDSLHRGNQPQHF. CDR3 coding DNA: TGTGCCAGCAGTCCTAAATTACCTTCCCGGGACTCCCTCCATCGGGGCAATCAGCCCCAGCATTTT.

This chain joins TRBV6-2 or TRBV6-3 and TRBJ2-7; D is undetermined. Germline assignment: CDR1 MNHEY and CDR2 SVGEGT. This CDR3 is built from 13 residues. The V end was cut by 2 bases, the J end by 2 bases, with 7 bases between. This chain's CDR3 is CASSYDRAYEQYF. The CDR3 DNA reads TGTGCCAGCAGTTACGACCGGGCCTACGAGCAGTACTTC.

This chain uses TRBV7-9 with TRBJ1-6; 8 bases match TRBD1. This CDR3 is 15 amino acids long. The V gene end was trimmed by 3 bases and the J gene end by 7 bases; junction bases not matched to a gene: 5. Germline loops: CDR1 SEHNR, CDR2 FQNEAQ (reference sequence). This chain's CDR3 is CASSFRTGSNSPLHF. The CDR3 DNA reads TGTGCCAGCAGCTTTCGGACAGGGTCGAATTCACCCCTCCACTTT.

This clonotype was detected only a few times. The V and J genes are TRBV6-1 and TRBJ1-6; a possible D gene is TRBD1 (5 bases). Trimming shortened V by 8 bases and J by 8 bases, and 16 bases separated the two germline ends. Germline CDR1 and CDR2: MNHNS and SASEGT. There are 14 residues in the CDR3. CDR3 in amino acids: CASRLITGDSPLHF. The CDR3 DNA sequence: TGTGCCAGCCGATTGATTACAGGAGATTCACCCCTCCACTTT.

CDR3 amino acids: CASSLARGNTEAFF. The CDR3 DNA follows: TGTGCCAGCAGCTTAGCCAGGGGAAATACTGAAGCTTTCTTT. The genes are TRBV7-8 and TRBJ1-1, with TRBD1 as a possible D gene (6 bases). Germline-derived CDR1 and CDR2 are SGHVS and FQNEAQ. The CDR3 runs 14 residues. Trimming took off 0 bases at V and 5 bases at J, with 10 bases between the two ends.

V gene TRBV5-4 combines with J gene TRBJ1-3; 8 bases align to TRBD1. The CDR3 covers 15 residues. The V and J ends lost 2 bases and 8 bases, in that order; junction bases with no gene match: 9. CDR1 is SGHNT, CDR2 YYREEE, per germline (reference sequence). CDR3 nucleotides: TGTGCCAGCAGCTTACCGGACAGGGTCGGGGACACCATATATTTT. Translated, it gives CASSLPDRVGDTIYF.